The 24 T cell receptor beta chains reported below all come from one sample, sequenced in a study of a mutant IDH1 vaccine in newly diagnosed glioma. Time point indicated: week 5, during vaccination. Each vaccine dose was 300 ug of mutant IDH1 20-mer peptide, with topical imiquimod. Sequenced by immunoSEQ multiplex PCR; TCRdb stores in-frame clones only, minus some. The data show tens of thousands of clones, 75% to 90% seen once. The antigens of these receptors remain unknown. The sample consisted of PBMCs, taken from a glioma patient whose treatment included an IDH1 peptide vaccine. These receptors originate from a man aged 35-49 years with glioma.

This chain links TRBV19 with TRBJ2-3; 7 bases map to TRBD2. The CDR3 is 19 residues long. The ends lost 4 bases at V and 4 bases at J; junction bases unmatched: 20. The germline V gene has CDR1 LNHDA and CDR2 SQIVND (reference sequence). The CDR3 DNA is TGTGCCAGTAGTACCCCCTTGTGGTCCCGCGGGAGTTTGGCAGATACGCAGTATTTT. Translation gives CASSTPLWSRGSLADTQYF.

The chain combines TRBV5-1 with TRBJ1-1; D is unclear. Deletions cut 4 bases from V and 3 bases from J, with 4 bases between. Per germline, CDR1 SGHRS and CDR2 YFSETQ. The CDR3 loop spans 11 amino acids. The chain's CDR3 is CASSRDTEAFF. The CDR3 DNA sequence: TGCGCCAGCAGCCGGGACACTGAAGCTTTCTTT.

V is TRBV7-9 and J is TRBJ2-3; possibly TRBD2 for D (6 bases). The CDR3 runs to 19 residues. Looked up from germline, CDR1 is SEHNR and CDR2 is FQNEAQ (reference sequence). V was cut by 1 base and J by 2 bases, with 22 bases left in between. Written as DNA, the CDR3 is TGTGCCAGCAGCTTAGGCTTGCGGGGAGGCCACTTTCTCACAGATACGCAGTATTTT. Its translation is CASSLGLRGGHFLTDTQYF.

The table lists this clone with a count of one. This chain links TRBV14 with TRBJ2-3, with no clear D. CDR1 and CDR2 from the germline V gene are SGHDN and FVKESK. This CDR3 has 12 amino acids. Trimming removed 1 base at V and 9 bases at J, with 8 bases between. CDR3 residues: CASSQGPWTQYF. The CDR3 bases are TGTGCCAGCAGCCAAGGCCCCTGGACGCAGTATTTT.

Only one count was recorded for this clone. The chain combines TRBV6-4 with TRBJ1-5; the match to TRBD1 covers 12 bases. This CDR3 comprises 15 residues. V lost 11 bases and J lost 3; bases outside the gene matches: 8. Germline V gene data show CDR1 as MRHNA and CDR2 as SNTAGT. This CDR3 is CAEGTGGAYNQPQHF. The CDR3, as DNA: TGTGCCGAAGGGACAGGGGGCGCATACAATCAGCCCCAGCATTTT.

The CDR3 protein is CASSISSKNIQYF. CDR3 DNA: TGTGCCAGTAGTATTAGTTCCAAAAACATTCAGTACTTC. V is TRBV19 and J is TRBJ2-4; D ambiguous. Germline V gives CDR1 LNHDA, CDR2 SQIVND (reference sequence). V was clipped by 3 bases and J by 2 bases, with 5 bases between them. This CDR3 contains 13 residues.

The rearrangement joins TRBV12-5 to TRBJ2-7, with a possible D match to TRBD2 (5 bases). V was trimmed by 6 bases and J by 2 bases, leaving 20 bases between them. The CDR3 is made up of 16 amino acids. Germline V gene lookup returns CDR1 LGHNT and CDR2 FRNRAP. The CDR3 region has the DNA TGTGCTAGTGGCCGGTATGACGGACTTCTTACCTACGAGCAGTACTTC. It encodes CASGRYDGLLTYEQYF.

V and J are TRBV11-2 and TRBJ1-5; the D gene is possibly TRBD1 (5 bases). CDR3 length: 14 amino acids. Germline V gene data show CDR1 as SGHAT and CDR2 as FQNNGV. Trimming shortened V by 3 bases and J by 7 bases, and 13 bases separated the two germline ends. This CDR3 is CASSLSDGGQPQHF. The CDR3 nucleotides are TGTGCCAGCAGCTTGAGTGACGGGGGGCAGCCCCAGCATTTT.

V gene TRBV27 combines with J gene TRBJ2-1, with D perhaps matching TRBD2 (6 bases). CDR3 length equals 13 residues. Trimming cost V 2 bases and J 12 bases, with 14 bases left between them. The germline gives CDR1 MNHEY, CDR2 SMNVEV (reference sequence). The CDR3 DNA sequence: TGTGCCAGCAGTTTAGTTGAGCGGGCCCCGCAGTTCTTC. Its translation is CASSLVERAPQFF.

This chain uses TRBV4-3 with TRBJ2-1; 11 bases match TRBD2. Losses at the gene ends were 5 bases for V and 3 bases for J; bases not matched to a gene: 6. The CDR3 length is 16 residues. Germline CDR1 is LGHNA and CDR2 is YSLEER. The CDR3 region has the DNA TGCGCCAGCAGCTCTTCCGGGACTAGCGGCTACAATGAGCAGTTCTTC. Its translation: CASSSSGTSGYNEQFF.

The rearrangement uses TRBV7-9 and TRBJ2-7; possibly TRBD1 or TRBD2 for D (6 bases each). The V gene lost 3 bases and the J gene lost 5 bases, with 14 bases spanning the gap. Germline CDR1 is SEHNR and CDR2 is FQNEAQ (reference sequence). The CDR3 runs to 14 residues. CDR3 DNA sequence: TGTGCCAGCAGCTTGGAGGGGGATCCAGACGAGCAGTACTTC. Its translation: CASSLEGDPDEQYF.

The sample holds a few counts of this clone. Other DNA sequences within the sample encode an identical CDR3. The gene calls are TRBV7-2 and TRBJ2-2, with 8 bases matching TRBD1. Germline CDR1 reads SGHTA; CDR2 reads FQGNSA. This CDR3 comprises 16 residues. The V segment lost 2 bases and the J segment 4 bases; nucleotides outside the gene matches: 6. The CDR3 DNA sequence: TGTGCCAGCAGCTTAAGGCAGGGGGCGGGCACCGGGGAGCTGTTTTTT. Protein sequence: CASSLRQGAGTGELFF.

The genes are TRBV5-6 and TRBJ2-7, with D perhaps TRBD1 (6 bases). In germline, CDR1 is SGHDT, CDR2 YYEEEE. Trimming stripped 1 base from V and 3 bases from J, with 11 bases between. This CDR3 has 14 amino acids. CDR3 residues: CASSLLGQDYEQYF. The CDR3 DNA reads TGTGCCAGCAGCTTGTTGGGACAAGACTACGAGCAGTACTTC.

The chain combines TRBV11-3 with TRBJ2-3; 7 bases align to TRBD2. Germline V CDR1 and CDR2: SGHNT, YENEEA. The CDR3 consists of 14 residues. Trimming removed 8 bases from V and 2 bases from J; junction bases left unmatched: 7. CDR3 amino acids: CASQSGALTDTQYF. The CDR3 region has the DNA TGTGCCAGCCAGAGCGGGGCCCTCACAGATACGCAGTATTTT. The complete variable domain, with remaining parts taken from reference TRBV11-3 and TRBJ2-3, reads EAGVVQSPRYKIIEKKQPVAFWCNPISGHNTLYWYLQNLGQGPELLIRYENEEAVDDSQLPKDRFSAERLKGVDSTLKIQPAELGDSAVYLCASQSGALTDTQYFGPGTRLTVL.

The rearrangement joins TRBV27 to TRBJ2-7; 11 bases fit TRBD2. Trimming took 2 bases from V and 6 from J; bases not matched to a gene: 12. The germline V gene has CDR1 MNHEY and CDR2 SMNVEV (reference sequence). The CDR3 totals 17 residues. The CDR3 sequence is CASSLILPTSGSGEQYF. For the CDR3, the DNA is TGTGCCAGCAGTTTAATCCTTCCCACTAGCGGGAGCGGCGAGCAGTACTTC.

The V and J genes are TRBV5-1 and TRBJ1-2; TRBD1 might be the D (6 bases). CDR1 and CDR2 (germline): SGHRS, YFSETQ. V was cut by 4 bases and J by 5 bases, with 15 bases left in between. This CDR3 contains 14 residues. The CDR3 DNA reads TGCGCCAGCAGCCCAACAGGGTTGAGGTATGGCTACACCTTC. This codes for CASSPTGLRYGYTF.

The chain carries TRBV5-1 and TRBJ2-3; D gene unclear. The CDR3 runs to 13 residues. CDR1 is SGHRS and CDR2 is YFSETQ in the germline V gene. The V gene lost 3 bases and the J gene lost 0 bases, with 5 bases spanning the gap. CDR3 nucleotide sequence: TGCGCCAGCAGCTCGACTAGCACAGATACGCAGTATTTT. Its protein is CASSSTSTDTQYF.

This clone was seen a single time. The chain recombines TRBV4-3 with TRBJ2-7, with 7 bases fitting TRBD1. The J segment lost 1 base and the V segment lost 0 bases, leaving 3 bases of the junction unmatched. Germline-derived CDR1 and CDR2 are LGHNA and YSLEER. This CDR3 has 15 amino acids. CDR3 sequence: CASSQEQGRSYEQYF. CDR3 sequence (DNA): TGCGCCAGCAGCCAAGAACAGGGGCGTTCCTACGAGCAGTACTTC.

Comment on this clone: The sample has other DNA sequences that encode this CDR3 too. The rearrangement links TRBV5-1 to TRBJ2-1; TRBD2 matches at 7 bases. V was pared by 2 bases and J by 0 bases, with 2 bases of the junction left unmatched. The CDR3 totals 15 residues. The germline V gene encodes CDR1 SGHRS and CDR2 YFSETQ. The CDR3 is CASSLAGSSYNEQFF. CDR3 DNA: TGCGCCAGCAGCTTAGCGGGAAGCTCCTACAATGAGCAGTTCTTC.

The chain recombines TRBV19 with TRBJ1-1; D not certain. V dropped 1 base and J dropped 7 bases, with 7 bases sitting between them. The V gene's germline CDR1 is LNHDA and CDR2 SQIVND (reference sequence). The CDR3 runs to 12 residues. DNA of the CDR3: TGTGCCAGTAGTATAGGACGGCTTGAAGCTTTCTTT. The encoded protein is CASSIGRLEAFF.

V usage is TRBV6-4 and J usage is TRBJ1-5; TRBD1 aligns across 7 bases. Germline CDR1 MRHNA, CDR2 SNTAGT. The CDR3 has 20 amino acids. V was clipped by 0 bases and J by 1 base; unmatched bases: 15. In nucleotides, the CDR3 is TGTGCCAGCAGTGACTCCACAGGGGTGTTCGCAAAAAACAGCAATCAGCCCCAGCATTTT. Its protein product is CASSDSTGVFAKNSNQPQHF.

The genes are TRBV5-5 and TRBJ1-1; the D is unclear. Germline CDR1 SGHKS, CDR2 YYEKEE (reference sequence). The CDR3 totals 14 residues. Trimming left V 4 bases short and J 1 base short, with 11 bases between. DNA of the CDR3: TGTGCCAGCAGCCCACGACCGGCGAACACTGAAGCTTTCTTT. This encodes CASSPRPANTEAFF.

The rearrangement joins TRBV4-2 to TRBJ2-2; D is unresolved. V was pared by 0 bases and J by 7 bases, with 12 bases between. CDR3 length: 15 amino acids. The germline gives CDR1 LGHNA, CDR2 YNFKEQ. CDR3 in DNA: TGTGCCAGCAGCCAAGACCGTTGGCCGGGCGGGGAGCTGTTTTTT. It yields the protein CASSQDRWPGGELFF.

V is TRBV5-4 and J is TRBJ1-1; D unresolved. The germline V gene encodes CDR1 SGHNT and CDR2 YYREEE (reference sequence). Trimming left V 0 bases short and J 2 bases short, with 8 bases between. This CDR3 has 14 amino acids. CDR3 amino acids: CASSLAGGNTEAFF. As DNA, the CDR3 is TGTGCCAGCAGCTTGGCCGGAGGAAACACTGAAGCTTTCTTT.